These 16 T cell receptor beta chains originate from one sample sequenced in a study of beta chain features in type 1 diabetes (dated by TCRdb to the late 2010s). Library preparation used the immunoSEQ multiplex PCR assay. The High Capacity cDNA Reverse Transcription Kit was used to reverse transcribe all of the isolated RNA, meaning that expressed TCRB transcripts were what got sequenced. TCRdb holds this immuneACCESS table with in-frame rearrangements only. Some clones are missing; in checked studies, unresolved V genes explain under half, and the rest has no known cause. This sample has around 250,000 clones in its table, and approximately 25% of those were observed once. Over 0.01% of the sample lies in the top ten. What the research found in general, with its limitations: In all four CD4+ subsets, TCRB CDR3 length was moderately but significantly shorter in type 1 diabetes patients.

Their antigen targets remain unknown. Sequencing was done on a sample of naive CD4+ T cells from blood. The cell subset or site label of this sample denotes: true naive CD4+ T cells. The receptors stem from a woman in her 30s with type 1 diabetes.

In its sample, this clone was seen a few times. The CDR3: CASSYEPSWETQYF. As DNA, the CDR3 is TGTGCCAGCAGTTACGAGCCAAGCTGGGAGACCCAGTACTTC. The V and J genes are TRBV6-5 and TRBJ2-5; D is undetermined. This CDR3 spans 14 amino acids. V lost 2 bases to trimming and J lost 5 bases, with 12 bases between them. Germline V CDR1 and CDR2: MNHEY, SVGAGI.

The chain combines TRBV11-2 with TRBJ2-1; 10 nucleotides align to TRBD2. The CDR3 consists of 15 residues. V dropped 5 bases and J dropped 4; count of bases not matched to a gene: 5. From germline, CDR1 is SGHAT and CDR2 FQNNGV. CDR3 nucleotides: TGTGCCAGCAGCCCCACTAGCGGGGATTACAATGAGCAGTTCTTC. Encoded protein: CASSPTSGDYNEQFF.

The chain recombines TRBV30 with TRBJ2-1; D perhaps matches TRBD1 (6 bases). Germline V gene lookup returns CDR1 GTSNPN and CDR2 SVGIG (reference sequence). V lost 5 bases and J 7 bases, leaving 12 bases between the germline ends. The CDR3 is made up of 12 amino acids. The CDR3 nucleotides read TGTGCCTGGCATCAGGGGTGGAATGAGCAGTTCTTC. Amino acids: CAWHQGWNEQFF. Drawing the rest from reference TRBV30 and TRBJ2-1, the complete variable domain is SQTIHQWPATLVQPVGSPLSLECTVEGTSNPNLYWYRQAAGRGLQLLFYSVGIGQISSEVPQNLSASRPQDRQFILSSKKLLLSDSGFYLCAWHQGWNEQFFGPGTRLTVL.

This clone was detected only a few times. The chain employs TRBV7-3 and TRBJ2-1; D is possibly TRBD2 (6 bases). This CDR3 region has 13 residues. The V and J ends lost 5 bases and 7 bases respectively, with 12 bases between them. Germline lookup yields CDR1 SGHTA and CDR2 FQGTGA. CDR3 in amino acids: CASSIEEGNEQFF. DNA of the CDR3: TGTGCCAGCAGCATCGAGGAGGGGAATGAGCAGTTCTTC. Together with reference TRBV7-3 and TRBJ2-1, the CDR3 gives the full variable domain: GAGVSQTPSNKVTEKGKYVELRCDPISGHTALYWYRQSLGQGPEFLIYFQGTGAADDSGLPNDRFFAVRPEGSVSTLKIQRTERGDSAVYLCASSIEEGNEQFFGPGTRLTVL.

This clone showed up just a few times. V and J are TRBV5-1 and TRBJ2-1; maybe TRBD1 (6 bases). The CDR3 consists of 15 residues. The germline gives CDR1 SGHRS, CDR2 YFSETQ. Deletions cut 0 bases from V and 3 bases from J, with 10 bases between. The CDR3 spells CASSLAPGHYNEQFF. CDR3 bases: TGCGCCAGCAGCTTGGCACCGGGACACTACAATGAGCAGTTCTTC.

This clone turned up a few times. The chain employs TRBV25-1 and TRBJ2-1, with D maybe TRBD2 (5 bases). The CDR3 extends over 13 amino acids. V was clipped by 4 bases and J by 4 bases, with 8 bases between them. Germline CDR1 reads MGHDK; CDR2 reads SYGVNS. CDR3 coding DNA: TGTGCCAGCAGTGGAGGGCCGTACAATGAGCAGTTCTTC. Encoded protein: CASSGGPYNEQFF.

The chain links TRBV6-5 to TRBJ2-5, with D perhaps TRBD2 (6 bases). V was clipped by 6 bases and J by 5 bases, with 19 bases between them. Germline V gene lookup returns CDR1 MNHEY and CDR2 SVGAGI. This CDR3 is built from 15 residues. The CDR3 DNA sequence: TGTGCCAGCAGGACTGTCGGAGGGCCTGTTGAGACCCAGTACTTC. Its protein is CASRTVGGPVETQYF.

The chain joins TRBV9 to TRBJ2-7; tentatively, D is TRBD2 (5 bases). With 0 bases removed from V and 3 bases from J, the gap between germline ends came to 13 bases. The CDR3 sequence is 15 residues long. The germline CDR1 and CDR2 sequences are SGDLS and YYNGEE. CDR3 sequence reads: CASSVGLPTVYEQYF. In DNA, the CDR3 is TGTGCCAGCAGCGTAGGACTACCAACTGTCTACGAGCAGTACTTC. Filled out from reference TRBV9 and TRBJ2-7, the complete variable domain reads DSGVTQTPKHLITATGQRVTLRCSPRSGDLSVYWYQQSLDQGLQFLIQYYNGEERAKGNILERFSAQQFPDLHSELNLSSLELGDSALYFCASSVGLPTVYEQYFGPGTRLTVT.

This clone turned up a few times. The CDR3 coding sequence is TGTGCCAGCAGCGTAGGCCTCAGGGGGGACGAGACCCAGTACTTC. Its protein is CASSVGLRGDETQYF. The rearrangement uses TRBV9 and TRBJ2-5; maybe TRBD1 (7 bases). V lost 0 bases and J 5 bases, leaving 14 bases between the germline ends. CDR1 and CDR2 from the germline V gene are SGDLS and YYNGEE. This CDR3 is built from 15 residues.

This rearrangement joins TRBV10-3 to TRBJ1-1, with 9 bases fitting TRBD1. V was clipped by 3 bases and J by 6 bases; unmatched bases: 5. The V gene's germline CDR1 is ENHRY and CDR2 SYGVKD. This CDR3 contains 14 residues. The CDR3 DNA is TGTGCCATCAGTGATAGGGGACAGGGCTCTGAAGCTTTCTTT. Protein: CAISDRGQGSEAFF.

Only a few counts were recorded for this clone. The rearrangement uses TRBV11-2 and TRBJ2-7; D unclear. With 4 bases removed from V and 1 base from J, the gap between germline ends came to 5 bases. The CDR3 runs to 12 residues. Germline V gene sequence: CDR1 SGHAT, CDR2 FQNNGV. The CDR3 here is CASSSGSYEQYF. For the CDR3, the DNA is TGTGCCAGCAGCTCCGGGTCCTACGAGCAGTACTTC.

This chain links TRBV30 with TRBJ2-3, with D unclear. Trimming removed 2 bases from V and 5 bases from J, with 5 bases in between. The CDR3 extends over 11 amino acids. Germline lookup yields CDR1 GTSNPN and CDR2 SVGIG (reference sequence). This CDR3 reads CAWSPGDTQYF. The CDR3 DNA reads as TGTGCCTGGAGTCCCGGAGATACGCAGTATTTT.

The chain has TRBV5-4 and TRBJ1-1; the match to TRBD1 covers 7 bases. The V gene end was trimmed by 4 bases and the J gene end by 1 base; junction bases not matched to a gene: 4. Germline loops: CDR1 SGHNT, CDR2 YYREEE (reference sequence). The CDR3 covers 14 residues. As DNA, the CDR3 is TGTGCCAGCAGCCAGACAGGGAGGAACACTGAAGCTTTCTTT. It specifies CASSQTGRNTEAFF.

The V gene is TRBV18, the J gene TRBJ1-2; a possible D gene is TRBD1 (6 bases). The CDR3 covers 13 residues. V dropped 0 bases and J dropped 8 bases, with 10 bases sitting between them. In germline, CDR1 is KGHSH, CDR2 LQKENI. CDR3: CASSPPQGDGYTF. CDR3 sequence (DNA): TGTGCCAGCTCACCACCACAGGGAGACGGCTACACCTTC.

This clone was counted between two and nine times. V and J are TRBV7-9 and TRBJ2-5; TRBD1 matches at 8 bases. The V gene's germline CDR1 is SEHNR and CDR2 FQNEAQ (reference sequence). V was pared by 5 bases and J by 5 bases, with 7 bases of the junction left unmatched. The CDR3 consists of 14 residues. The CDR3 loop reads CASSEDRASETQYF. The CDR3 nucleotides are TGTGCCAGCAGCGAGGACAGGGCTTCGGAGACCCAGTACTTC.

The chain employs TRBV6-5 and TRBJ2-1, with 13 positions matching TRBD2. The CDR3 runs 15 residues. Germline V gives CDR1 MNHEY, CDR2 SVGAGI. V lost 6 bases to trimming and J lost 6 bases; unmatched junction nucleotides: 5. The CDR3 protein is CASRPTSGRVNEQFF. Written as DNA, the CDR3 is TGTGCCAGCAGACCAACTAGCGGGAGGGTCAATGAGCAGTTCTTC.